This T cell receptor beta chain came from a study of OX40 agonist ivuxolimab in advanced cancers. About the research overall: Melanoma, hepatocellular carcinoma, head and neck or renal cell cancer occurred in dose-escalation patients. A history of anti-PD-1, anti-PD-L1 or anti-CTLA-4 therapy was acceptable, and roughly 40% had some.

The protocol was immunoSEQ multiplex PCR, while the TCRdb copy is restricted to in-frame clones and leaves out a portion. Seen here are 57,000 or so clones, about 90% observed once, and the top ten hold more than 13%. Trimming at V came to 4 bases and at J to 3 bases, leaving 6 bases not matched to a gene. The CDR3 length is 15 residues. Germline V gene data show CDR1 as SGHNT and CDR2 as YYREEE (reference sequence). The chain has TRBV5-4 and TRBJ2-1; 8 nucleotides match TRBD2. The sequenced sample was CD4+ or CD8+ T cells sorted from blood, obtained in a trial of the OX40 agonist ivuxolimab. This TCR was sampled from an adult with an advanced solid tumor such as melanoma, head and neck, liver or kidney cancer. Here the CDR3 DNA reads TGTGCCAGCAGCCTACGGGAGGGCGTCTACAATGAGCAGTTCTTC. It specifies CASSLREGVYNEQFF.